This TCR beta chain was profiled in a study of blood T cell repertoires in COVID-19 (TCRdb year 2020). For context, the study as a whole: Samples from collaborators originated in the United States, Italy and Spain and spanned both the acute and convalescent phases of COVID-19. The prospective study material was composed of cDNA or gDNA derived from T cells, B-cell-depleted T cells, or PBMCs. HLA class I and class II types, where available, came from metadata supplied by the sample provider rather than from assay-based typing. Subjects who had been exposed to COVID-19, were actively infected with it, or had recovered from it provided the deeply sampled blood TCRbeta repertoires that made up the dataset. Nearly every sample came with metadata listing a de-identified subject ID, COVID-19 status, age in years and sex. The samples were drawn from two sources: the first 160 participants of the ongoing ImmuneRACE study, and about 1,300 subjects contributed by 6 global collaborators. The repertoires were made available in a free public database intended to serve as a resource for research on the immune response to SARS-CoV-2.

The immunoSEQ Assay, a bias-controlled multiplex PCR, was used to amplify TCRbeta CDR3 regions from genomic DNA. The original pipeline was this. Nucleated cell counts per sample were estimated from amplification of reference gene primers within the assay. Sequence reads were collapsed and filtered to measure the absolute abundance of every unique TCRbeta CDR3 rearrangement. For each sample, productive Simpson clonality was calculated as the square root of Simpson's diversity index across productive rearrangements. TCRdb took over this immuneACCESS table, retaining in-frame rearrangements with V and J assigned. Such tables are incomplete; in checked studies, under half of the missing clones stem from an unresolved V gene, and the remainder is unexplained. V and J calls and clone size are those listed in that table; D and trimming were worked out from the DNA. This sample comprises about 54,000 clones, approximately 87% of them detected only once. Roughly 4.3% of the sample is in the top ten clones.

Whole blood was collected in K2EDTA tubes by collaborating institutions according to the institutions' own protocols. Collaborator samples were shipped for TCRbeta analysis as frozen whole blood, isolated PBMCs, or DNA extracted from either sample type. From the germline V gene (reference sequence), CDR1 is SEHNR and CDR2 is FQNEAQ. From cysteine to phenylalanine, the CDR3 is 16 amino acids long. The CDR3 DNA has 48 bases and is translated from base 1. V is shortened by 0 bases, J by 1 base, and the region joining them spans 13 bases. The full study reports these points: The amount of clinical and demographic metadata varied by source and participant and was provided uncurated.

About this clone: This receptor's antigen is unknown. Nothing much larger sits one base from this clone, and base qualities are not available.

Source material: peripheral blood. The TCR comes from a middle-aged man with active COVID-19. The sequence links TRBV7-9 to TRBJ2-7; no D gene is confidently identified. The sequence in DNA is TGTGCCAGCAGCTTAGCCCCACAGAACCCATCCTACGAGCAGTACTTC. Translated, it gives CASSLAPQNPSYEQYF.